The clone carrying this T cell receptor (beta chain) appeared many times. Its antigen is unidentified. The data belong to a study of identical twins. Study results and caveats: With abundant cord blood beta clonotypes, insertions were fewer; memory repertoires showed no such pattern.

CDR3 size: 15 residues. CDR1 is SEHNR, CDR2 FQNEAQ, per germline (reference sequence). V was clipped by 5 bases and J by 0 bases, with 11 bases between them. In TCRdb, the 5' RACE reads were re-called with MiXCR into one record per CDR3 protein. The sample includes about 260,000 distinct CDR3 sequences, approximately 7% of them seen just once. Donors were all healthy Caucasians. A further study also used this sample, focusing on yellow fever vaccine responses in identical twins.

Sequenced material: memory (CD45RO+) T cells sorted from blood. The receptor's source is a woman aged 18-30 years in good health. The V gene is TRBV7-9, the J gene TRBJ1-3; unclear D gene. CDR3 nucleotides: TGTGCCAGCAGCCCAGTCCCCCCCTCTGGAAACACCATATATTTT. Amino acids: CASSPVPPSGNTIYF.